The 4 T cell receptor beta chains in this list originate from one sample, sequenced in a study of shared clonotypes between healthy human individuals. Terminally differentiated effector memory CD45RA+ cells were left out of the naive CD8 fraction, which was CD45RO-negative and positively selected for CCR7. Method: immunoSEQ multiplex PCR; TCRdb's copy keeps in-frame clones and lacks some. The sample yields 650,000 to 800,000 clones, about 90% seen once. The specimen sequenced was naive CD8+ T cells sorted from blood. Receptors were obtained from a man aged 30 to 45 in good health.

The J gene is TRBJ2-7, the V gene TRBV14; 9 bases align to TRBD1. The germline CDR1 and CDR2 sequences are SGHDN and FVKESK. J was trimmed by 2 bases and V by 2 bases; bases with no gene match: 4. This CDR3 contains 15 residues. The CDR3, as DNA: TGTGCCAGCAGCCAATTTGGGACAGGGCCCTACGAGCAGTACTTC. It specifies CASSQFGTGPYEQYF.

This clone has only one observation. The chain links TRBV5-6 to TRBJ1-2, with D uncertain. CDR1 is SGHDT and CDR2 is YYEEEE in the germline V gene. The CDR3 is made up of 13 amino acids. The germline V and J ends were trimmed by 2 bases and 8 bases, with 13 bases remaining between them. The CDR3, as DNA: TGTGCCAGCAGCTTACAAGGTTTGAACGGCTACACCTTC. Translating it yields CASSLQGLNGYTF.

The V and J genes are TRBV10-2 and TRBJ1-5; no definite D call. The CDR3 loop spans 13 amino acids. CDR1 is WSHSY, CDR2 SAAADI, per germline. V was trimmed by 6 bases and J by 1 base, leaving 7 bases between them. CDR3 residues: CASSRLSNQPQHF. In DNA form, the CDR3 reads TGCGCCAGCAGCCGATTGAGCAATCAGCCCCAGCATTTT.

This chain joins TRBV29-1 and TRBJ2-1; no clear D. Germline lookup yields CDR1 SQVTM and CDR2 ANQGSEA. The V gene lost 4 bases and the J gene lost 7 bases, with 8 bases spanning the gap. CDR3 length equals 11 residues. The CDR3 here is CSVGSGNEQFF. CDR3 DNA: TGCAGCGTTGGTTCCGGGAATGAGCAGTTCTTC.